This T cell receptor beta chain was profiled in a study of molecular identifiers for immune sequencing clone quantification. Study-wide findings and caveats: Identical TCR molecules sharing a barcode could underestimate highly expanded clone sizes. In naive cells, clones above 20 RNA copies held under 1% of molecules, whereas in effector cells they held over 97%.

Libraries of bulk TCR were made by previously described methods (with listed TCR primers). TCRdb called the PCR reads again in MiXCR, with one record for every CDR3 protein. Of some 680,000 distinct CDR3 sequences in the sample, approximately 24% were seen once. J was trimmed by 4 bases and V by 3 bases; bases with no gene match: 18. Germline CDR1 LNHNV, CDR2 YYDKDF (reference sequence). The CDR3 extends over 18 amino acids. Naive CD8 library inputs spanned roughly 17,000 to 1,000,000 sorted cells and 10%, 30% or 50% RNA. The table lists this clonotype with a few counts. What it recognizes is unknown. Sequenced: naive CD8+ T cells from blood, with Jurkat cell RNA spiked in. Described subset: FACS-sorted CD8+CD4-CCR7+CD45RA+ naive T cells. This clonotype was sampled from a human donor in good health. Some libraries in this study had Jurkat cell RNA spiked in. V gene TRBV15 combines with J gene TRBJ2-7; 7 nucleotides align to TRBD1. CDR3 DNA: TGTGCCACCAGCAGGGGGGACAGAGCAACCCCACCAGAGTACGAGCAGTACTTC. Translation gives CATSRGDRATPPEYEQYF.